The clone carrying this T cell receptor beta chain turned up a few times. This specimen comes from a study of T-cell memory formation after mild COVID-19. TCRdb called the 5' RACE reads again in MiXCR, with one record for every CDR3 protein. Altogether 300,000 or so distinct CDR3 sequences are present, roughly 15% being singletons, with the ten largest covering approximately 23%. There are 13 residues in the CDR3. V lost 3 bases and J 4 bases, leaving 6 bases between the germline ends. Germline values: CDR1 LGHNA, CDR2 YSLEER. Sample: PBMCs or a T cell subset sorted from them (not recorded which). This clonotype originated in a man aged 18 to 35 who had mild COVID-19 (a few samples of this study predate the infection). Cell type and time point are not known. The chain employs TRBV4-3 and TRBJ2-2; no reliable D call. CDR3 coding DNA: TGCGCCAGCAGCCACAGCCGCACCGGGGAGCTGTTTTTT. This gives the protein CASSHSRTGELFF.